The present entry profiles one T cell receptor (beta chain) with its context. These data originate in a study of blood T cell repertoires in COVID-19. Looking at the study overall: PBMCs, B-cell-depleted T cells, or T cells provided the cDNA or gDNA that made up the material.

Assay: immunoSEQ multiplex PCR; the TCRdb copy retains only in-frame clones and omits some. The sample includes approximately 110,000 clones, about 88% of them seen just once. The CDR3 totals 13 residues. Germline lookup yields CDR1 SGHAT and CDR2 FQNNGV. The V and J ends lost 1 base and 8 bases respectively, with 6 bases between them. Material for sequencing was peripheral blood. This rearrangement joins TRBV11-2 to TRBJ1-6; D gene ambiguous. This clonotype originated in a human donor in a cohort sampled during active COVID-19. CDR3 sequence (DNA): TGTGCCAGCAGCTTAGGTGGAGATTCACCCCTCCACTTT. Protein product: CASSLGGDSPLHF.